The sequence of this T cell receptor beta chain was determined in a study of response to subunit inactivated influenza vaccine. Regarding the study as a whole: Few additional T cells are recruited per seasonal influenza vaccination, authors suggested.

TCRdb re-analysed the RT-PCR reads in MiXCR, keeping a single row per CDR3 protein. The sample includes hundreds of thousands of distinct CDR3 sequences, approximately 14% of them seen just once. V was clipped by 4 bases and J by 6 bases; unmatched bases: 10. The germline CDR1 and CDR2 sequences are SGHDT and YYEEEE. This CDR3 has 15 amino acids. This clonotype was seen a few times. Its antigen is unidentified. Here the sequenced sample was PBMCs from blood, taken about 11 days after vaccination. This TCR was recovered from a man aged 50 to 59 who received an inactivated influenza vaccine. The chain joins TRBV5-6 to TRBJ2-1, with 7 nucleotides matching TRBD2. The CDR3, as DNA: TGTGCCAGCAGCATAGGACTAGAGCGGGGCAATGAGCAGTTCTTC. Translated: CASSIGLERGNEQFF.